This entry lists 2 T cell receptor beta chains sequenced from one sample in a study of blood T cell repertoires in COVID-19 (dated by TCRdb to the early 2020s). Libraries came from the immunoSEQ multiplex PCR assay. TCRdb's version of the immuneACCESS table is confined to in-frame rearrangements and falls short of the full clone set. An unresolved V gene accounts for under half of the shortfall where checked; the remainder is of unknown origin. The sample table shows 190,000 or so clones, and around 87% are seen once. Less than 3% of the sample is taken by the ten largest. The sequencing sample was made of peripheral blood. These receptors were collected from a man aged 35 to 55 with active or convalescent COVID-19.

This clone was found once. The rearrangement links TRBV2 to TRBJ1-1, with 7 nucleotides matching TRBD1. CDR1 SNHLY and CDR2 FYNNEI come from the germline V gene. The CDR3 runs to 14 residues. Trimming removed 4 bases from V and 2 bases from J; junction bases left unmatched: 4. For the CDR3, the DNA is TGTGCCAGCAGTGTGGCAGGGGGAAACACTGAAGCTTTCTTT. It translates to CASSVAGGNTEAFF.

V usage is TRBV4-2 and J usage is TRBJ1-5; perhaps TRBD1 as D (6 bases). Germline CDR1 is LGHNA and CDR2 is YNFKEQ. V was trimmed by 2 bases and J by 0 bases, leaving 20 bases between them. This CDR3 is 19 amino acids long. Here the CDR3 DNA reads TGTGCCAGCAGCCAATCTGGGGGGGGCTTTAGCTATAGCAATCAGCCCCAGCATTTT. Its translation is CASSQSGGGFSYSNQPQHF.